The 22 T cell receptor beta chains below come from one sample, sequenced in a study of T cell responses to AZD1222 COVID-19 vaccine. The data were produced by immunoSEQ multiplex PCR, yet TCRdb's version contains in-frame clones alone and is incomplete. The top ten hold 2.8% of the sample, which has 150,000 or so clones, about 93% seen once. This material consisted of peripheral blood, taken on day 0 of MenACWY control vaccination. These receptors all stem from an adult in good health.

The chain has TRBV28 and TRBJ1-4; D not certain. This CDR3 comprises 14 residues. Germline V gene data show CDR1 as MDHEN and CDR2 as SYDVKM. The V and J ends lost 4 bases and 4 bases respectively, with 10 bases between them. CDR3 nucleotide sequence: TGTGCCAGCAGTTCCCGGGCCCTTAATGAAAAACTGTTTTTT. It specifies CASSSRALNEKLFF.

The sample holds a few counts of this clone. The chain combines TRBV6-5 with TRBJ1-6, with D maybe TRBD1 (5 bases). V was trimmed by 5 bases and J by 5 bases, leaving 10 bases between them. In germline, CDR1 is MNHEY, CDR2 SVGAGI. The CDR3 is 14 residues long. CDR3 coding DNA: TGTGCCAGCAGTCCCACAGGAAATAATTCACCCCTCCACTTT. Residues: CASSPTGNNSPLHF.

The chain joins TRBV28 to TRBJ2-7, with 7 nucleotides matching TRBD1. V gave up 5 bases and J gave up 2 bases; unmatched junction bases: 9. The germline gives CDR1 MDHEN, CDR2 SYDVKM. CDR3 length: 15 amino acids. The chain's CDR3 is CASSSAGTAAYEQYF. CDR3 nucleotide sequence: TGTGCCAGCAGTAGCGCCGGGACAGCCGCCTACGAGCAGTACTTC.

The chain has TRBV28 and TRBJ1-2; the match to TRBD1 covers 8 bases. J was trimmed by 7 bases and V by 4 bases; bases with no gene match: 17. CDR1 and CDR2 from the germline V gene are MDHEN and SYDVKM. The CDR3 has 17 amino acids. Written as DNA, the CDR3 is TGTGCCAGCAGTTCTATGGGGGTGACAGGGGATGTTCGTGGCTACACCTTC. Translation gives CASSSMGVTGDVRGYTF.

The CDR3 nucleotides read TGTGCCAGCGACAGGGGTTGGACTAATGAAAAACTGTTTTTT. Its protein is CASDRGWTNEKLFF. The gene calls are TRBV2 and TRBJ1-4; 8 bases match TRBD1. Per the germline V gene, CDR1 is SNHLY and CDR2 is FYNNEI. The CDR3 is 14 residues long. V lost 8 bases, J lost 2 bases, and 4 bases stayed unmatched.

The chain carries TRBV4-2 and TRBJ2-7; maybe TRBD1 (6 bases). The CDR3 covers 15 residues. Deletions cut 1 base from V and 5 bases from J, with 15 bases between. From germline, CDR1 is LGHNA and CDR2 YNFKEQ. The CDR3 DNA reads as TGTGCCAGCAGCCAAGTTGCTCAACAGGGCGACGAGCAGTACTTC. Translation gives CASSQVAQQGDEQYF.

The CDR3 here is CASSQTGTHEQYF. The CDR3 region has the DNA TGTGCCAGCAGTCAGACAGGGACCCACGAGCAGTACTTC. The chain employs TRBV21-1 and TRBJ2-7; TRBD1, the D gene given by the table, was not confirmed from the DNA. TRBV21-1 is a known pseudogene. The CDR3 covers 13 residues.

The rearrangement uses TRBV5-8 and TRBJ1-1; a possible D gene is TRBD1 (6 bases). V shed 4 bases and J shed 3 bases, with 16 bases lying between them. CDR1 SGHTS and CDR2 YDEGEE come from the germline V gene. This CDR3 spans 15 amino acids. The CDR3, as DNA: TGTGCCAGCAGCCTACCGACAGGTTTGGACACTGAAGCTTTCTTT. Amino acid sequence: CASSLPTGLDTEAFF.

This clone was recorded only once. This rearrangement joins TRBV19 to TRBJ2-1; a possible D gene is TRBD2 (5 bases). CDR1 and CDR2 (germline): LNHDA, SQIVND (reference sequence). There are 15 residues in the CDR3. Between the trimmed V and J ends, which lost 7 bases and 8 bases, there was a span of 21 bases. CDR3 sequence reads: CASTPSALALHEQFF. DNA of the CDR3: TGTGCCAGTACCCCTTCGGCTCTAGCTTTGCATGAGCAGTTCTTC.

The rearrangement joins TRBV3-1 (or the pseudogene TRBV3-2) to TRBJ2-1; 8 nucleotides line up with TRBD2. The CDR3 is 16 residues long. Germline CDR1 is LGHDT and CDR2 is YNNKEL (reference sequence). The V segment lost 4 bases and the J segment 10 bases; nucleotides outside the gene matches: 15. The DNA for the CDR3 is TGTGCCAGCAGCCCTGGGGGACTAGTAATTGGTCGGGAGCAGTTCTTC. Its protein is CASSPGGLVIGREQFF.

This chain joins TRBV7-2 and TRBJ1-1, with TRBD1 matching over 11 bases. Germline V gene data show CDR1 as SGHTA and CDR2 as FQGNSA. This CDR3 has 18 amino acids. The V gene end was trimmed by 2 bases and the J gene end by 0 bases; junction bases not matched to a gene: 8. CDR3 in amino acids: CASSLRTGGILMNTEAFF. In DNA, the CDR3 is TGTGCCAGCAGCTTACGGACAGGGGGCATACTTATGAACACTGAAGCTTTCTTT.

The chain joins TRBV19 to TRBJ2-7; TRBD1 matches 9 bases. CDR3 length: 13 residues. Germline values: CDR1 LNHDA, CDR2 SQIVND (reference sequence). The ends lost 10 bases at V and 6 bases at J; junction bases unmatched: 10. CDR3 region: CATRPGQGSEQYF. CDR3 DNA sequence: TGTGCCACCAGACCGGGACAGGGATCCGAGCAGTACTTC.

V is TRBV27 and J is TRBJ1-1; D call uncertain. V gave up 3 bases and J gave up 1 base, with 6 bases separating them. CDR1 is MNHEY and CDR2 is SMNVEV in the germline V gene (reference sequence). The CDR3 is 13 residues long. CDR3 region: CASSFAENTEAFF. The DNA of the CDR3 is TGTGCCAGCAGTTTCGCAGAGAACACTGAAGCTTTCTTT.

The gene calls are TRBV27 and TRBJ2-7, with a weak D call TRBD2 (5 bases). This CDR3 is built from 14 residues. The ends were cut back, 5 bases at V and 2 bases at J, with 13 bases in the middle. The V gene's germline CDR1 is MNHEY and CDR2 SMNVEV (reference sequence). For the CDR3, the DNA is TGTGCCAGCAGTCCATTTGGAGGACCCTACGAGCAGTACTTC. Its translation: CASSPFGGPYEQYF.

The chain carries TRBV24-1 and TRBJ2-7; 8 bases fit TRBD2. Germline-derived CDR1 and CDR2 are KGHDR and SFDVKD. V gave up 3 bases and J gave up 6 bases; unmatched junction bases: 15. The CDR3 covers 17 residues. In DNA form, the CDR3 reads TGTGCCACCAGTGATCAGCGGAGTAGCGGGGTTTTGGGCGAGCAGTACTTC. It specifies CATSDQRSSGVLGEQYF.

The chain has TRBV10-3 and TRBJ1-2; D remains unclear. The CDR3 has 13 amino acids. Trimming removed 4 bases from V and 5 bases from J, with 11 bases in between. CDR1 and CDR2 from the germline V gene are ENHRY and SYGVKD. The CDR3 DNA follows: TGTGCCATCAGTGCGGCAATAGATTATGGCTACACCTTC. Its translation: CAISAAIDYGYTF.

The chain couples TRBV5-1 to TRBJ1-2; 7 bases match TRBD1. The CDR3 is 15 residues long. J gave up 6 bases and V 4 bases, and 12 bases lay outside the gene matches. Germline CDR1 is SGHRS and CDR2 is YFSETQ. The CDR3, as DNA: TGCGCCAGCAGCATATGGACAGGCCGAATGGATGGCTACACCTTC. Protein sequence: CASSIWTGRMDGYTF.

The genes are TRBV18 and TRBJ2-5, with D maybe TRBD2 (6 bases). In germline, CDR1 is KGHSH, CDR2 LQKENI. This CDR3 region has 11 residues. The ends were cut back, 5 bases at V and 9 bases at J, with 10 bases in the middle. The CDR3 DNA follows: TGTGCCAGCTCAGATAGGGAGGCCCAGTACTTC. Its translation: CASSDREAQYF.

This clone was detected once. The rearrangement links TRBV3-1 (or the pseudogene TRBV3-2) to TRBJ2-1, with 14 bases lining up with TRBD2. The CDR3 loop spans 21 amino acids. Germline lookup yields CDR1 LGHDT and CDR2 YNNKEL (reference sequence). Germline trimming cut 4 bases from V and 0 bases from J; bases unmatched to any gene: 14. The CDR3 region is CASSRSQGLAGVGSSYNEQFF. The DNA of the CDR3 is TGTGCCAGCAGCCGTTCCCAGGGACTAGCGGGAGTTGGATCCTCCTACAATGAGCAGTTCTTC.

This sequence joins TRBV18 and TRBJ1-1, with a weak D call TRBD1 (5 bases). Germline CDR1 is KGHSH and CDR2 is LQKENI. The CDR3 totals 16 residues. V lost 3 bases and J lost 2, with 16 bases in between. CDR3 DNA sequence: TGTGCCAGCTCACCGCGGGGGTCCGAAAGAAACACTGAAGCTTTCTTT. Protein: CASSPRGSERNTEAFF.

J is TRBJ2-7 and V is TRBV7-8; 8 bases agree with TRBD2. CDR1 and CDR2 (germline): SGHVS, FQNEAQ. V lost 1 base and J lost 3; bases outside the gene matches: 11. This CDR3 has 17 residues. The CDR3, as DNA: TGTGCCAGCAGCTTAGAGGATTGGCTAGCGGGCATCTACGAGCAGTACTTC. As protein: CASSLEDWLAGIYEQYF.

The genes are TRBV6-5 and TRBJ2-7, with 8 bases identical to TRBD1. Germline CDR1 and CDR2: MNHEY and SVGAGI. The junction had 7 bases not matched to a gene; V was cut back by 5 bases and J by 10 bases. The CDR3 contains 12 residues. DNA for the CDR3: TGTGCCAGCAGTCCACGGGACAGGTACCAGTACTTC. Amino acids: CASSPRDRYQYF.